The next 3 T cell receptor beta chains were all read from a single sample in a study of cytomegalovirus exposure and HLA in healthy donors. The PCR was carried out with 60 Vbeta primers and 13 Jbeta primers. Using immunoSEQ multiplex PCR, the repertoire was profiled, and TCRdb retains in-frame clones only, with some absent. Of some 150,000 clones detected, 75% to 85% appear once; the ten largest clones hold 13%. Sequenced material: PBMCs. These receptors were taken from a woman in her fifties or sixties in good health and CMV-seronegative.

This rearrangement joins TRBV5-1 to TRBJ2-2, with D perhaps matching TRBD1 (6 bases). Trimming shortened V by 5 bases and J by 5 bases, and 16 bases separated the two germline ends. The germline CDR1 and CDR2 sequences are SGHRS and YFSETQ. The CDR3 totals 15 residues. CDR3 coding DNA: TGCGCCAGCAGGCATCCCACAGGGCGTACCGGGGAGCTGTTTTTT. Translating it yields CASRHPTGRTGELFF.

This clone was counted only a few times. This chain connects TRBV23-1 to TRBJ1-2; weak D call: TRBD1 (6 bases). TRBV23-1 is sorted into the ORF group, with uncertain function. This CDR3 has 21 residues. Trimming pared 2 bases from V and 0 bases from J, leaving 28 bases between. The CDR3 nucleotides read TGCGCCAGCAGTCAAGGTTCAGGACAGTCTCTTTACTTCCGAGCTAACTATGGCTACACCTTC. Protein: CASSQGSGQSLYFRANYGYTF.

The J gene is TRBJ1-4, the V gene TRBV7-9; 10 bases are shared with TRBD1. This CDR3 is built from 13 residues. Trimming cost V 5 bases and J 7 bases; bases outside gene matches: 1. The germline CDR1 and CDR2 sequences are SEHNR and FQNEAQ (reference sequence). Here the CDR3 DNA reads TGTGCCAGCAGCCGGGACAGGGGTGAAAAACTGTTTTTT. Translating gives CASSRDRGEKLFF.